A selection of T cell receptor beta chains follows, all from one sample in a study of T cell changes during pregnancy in multiple sclerosis. The method was immunoSEQ multiplex PCR; TCRdb's version includes in-frame clones alone and lacks a portion of them. The sample gives around 69,000 clones, 92% of which show up once; roughly 2.2% is in the top ten. The sequencing used peripheral blood, collected in the first trimester of pregnancy. The source of these receptors is a female donor with multiple sclerosis, enrolled in a pregnancy study. Both conserved end residues are part of each CDR3. Each record gives: clone size, CDR3 length, V gene, D gene, J gene, CDR3 protein, CDR3 DNA. The D gene is left open where the match is weak. Clone size is shown for a subset of rows, as once, few, many or a class of expanded clone.

.,16,TRBV18,TRBD1,TRBJ2-1,CASSPPRTGPWNEQFF,TGTGCCAGCTCACCACCGAGGACAGGCCCGTGGAATGAGCAGTTCTTC
.,15,TRBV5-4,TRBD1,TRBJ2-5,CASSRMGQGQETQYF,TGTGCCAGCAGCCGGATGGGACAGGGGCAAGAGACCCAGTACTTC
.,16,TRBV7-9,.,TRBJ2-7,CASSPTRKRYSYEQYF,TGTGCCAGCAGCCCGACCCGAAAGCGGTACTCCTACGAGCAGTACTTC
.,16,TRBV4-1,TRBD1,TRBJ2-7,CASSPEGGTGGREQYF,TGCGCCAGCAGCCCCGAGGGGGGGACAGGGGGCCGGGAGCAGTACTTC
.,13,TRBV9,.,TRBJ2-7,CASIGGGPYEQYF,TGTGCCAGTATAGGGGGGGGACCTTACGAGCAGTACTTC
.,11,TRBV20-1,.,TRBJ2-7,CSARLDREQYF,TGCAGTGCTAGATTAGACAGGGAGCAGTACTTC
.,14,TRBV5-1,TRBD2,TRBJ2-7,CASSSGLALNEQYF,TGCGCCAGCAGCTCGGGACTAGCCTTGAACGAGCAGTACTTC
.,14,TRBV6-5,TRBD1,TRBJ2-5,CASSYSTGAETQYF,TGTGCCAGCAGTTACAGCACAGGGGCTGAGACCCAGTACTTC
few,14,TRBV10-3,.,TRBJ2-1,CAITQDSSYNEQFF,TGTGCCATCACCCAGGATAGCTCCTACAATGAGCAGTTCTTC
once,14,TRBV28,TRBD1,TRBJ1-2,CASSTWGQTYGYTF,TGTGCCAGCAGTACCTGGGGACAGACCTATGGCTACACCTTC
.,16,TRBV10-3,TRBD2,TRBJ2-7,CAISGWTSGRTYEQYF,TGTGCCATCAGCGGATGGACTAGCGGGAGGACCTACGAGCAGTACTTC
.,11,TRBV2,.,TRBJ2-7,CASREIYEQYF,TGTGCCAGCAGGGAGATCTACGAGCAGTACTTC
.,17,TRBV7-3,TRBD1,TRBJ1-5,CASIEDRVVRSNQPQHF,TGTGCCAGCATAGAGGACAGGGTTGTCCGGAGCAATCAGCCCCAGCATTTT
.,16,TRBV11-2,.,TRBJ2-7,CASSFNFPGVSYEQYF,TGTGCCAGCAGCTTTAACTTCCCAGGGGTTTCCTACGAGCAGTACTTC
.,16,TRBV19,TRBD2,TRBJ2-3,CASSRTSGRGTDTQYF,TGTGCCAGTAGTCGGACTAGCGGGAGGGGCACGGATACGCAGTATTTT
.,17,TRBV18,TRBD2,TRBJ2-2,CASSLLSAGGDTGELFF,TGTGCCAGCTCCCTCCTTTCAGCGGGAGGGGACACCGGGGAGCTGTTTTTT
.,17,TRBV7-8,TRBD2,TRBJ2-3,CASSTRPTSVRTDTQYF,TGTGCCAGCAGCACGCGCCCAACTAGCGTTAGGACAGATACGCAGTATTTT
once,15,TRBV19,.,TRBJ1-4,CASSIGFGVNEKLFF,TGTGCCAGTAGTATTGGTTTCGGGGTTAATGAAAAACTGTTTTTT
once,16,TRBV5-4,TRBD2,TRBJ2-1,CASSLLGLAVYNEQFF,TGTGCCAGCAGCTTGTTGGGACTAGCGGTTTACAATGAGCAGTTCTTC
.,9,TRBV20-1,.,TRBJ2-1,CSGENEQFF,TGCAGTGGGGAGAATGAGCAGTTCTTC
once,14,TRBV29-1,.,TRBJ1-2,CSVDPSETANGYTF,TGCAGCGTTGATCCTAGCGAGACAGCTAATGGCTACACCTTC
.,15,TRBV19,.,TRBJ2-7,CASKRSGLDHYEQYF,TGTGCCAGTAAACGATCAGGACTGGATCACTACGAGCAGTACTTC
.,14,TRBV30,TRBD2,TRBJ2-7,CAWGTSGVAYEQYF,TGTGCCTGGGGAACTAGCGGAGTCGCCTACGAGCAGTACTTC
.,15,TRBV4-2,.,TRBJ2-3,CASSQDWTSTDTQYF,TGTGCCAGCAGCCAAGATTGGACTAGCACAGATACGCAGTATTTT
.,15,TRBV4-1,TRBD1,TRBJ2-7,CASSQAQGVSYEQYF,TGCGCCAGCAGCCAAGCCCAGGGGGTCTCCTACGAGCAGTACTTC
.,16,TRBV6-5,TRBD2,TRBJ2-1,CASSYAGTSGYNEQFF,TGTGCCAGCAGTTACGCCGGGACTAGCGGCTACAATGAGCAGTTCTTC
.,13,TRBV2,.,TRBJ2-5,CASKKRGVETQYF,TGTGCCAGCAAGAAAAGGGGTGTAGAGACCCAGTACTTC
.,14,TRBV4-2,.,TRBJ2-1,CASSQVPGRPEQFF,TGTGCCAGCAGCCAAGTTCCAGGTAGGCCGGAGCAGTTCTTC
.,17,TRBV4-3,TRBD2,TRBJ2-5,CASSQVSLAGGLETQYF,TGCGCCAGCAGCCAAGTATCGCTAGCGGGAGGGTTAGAGACCCAGTACTTC